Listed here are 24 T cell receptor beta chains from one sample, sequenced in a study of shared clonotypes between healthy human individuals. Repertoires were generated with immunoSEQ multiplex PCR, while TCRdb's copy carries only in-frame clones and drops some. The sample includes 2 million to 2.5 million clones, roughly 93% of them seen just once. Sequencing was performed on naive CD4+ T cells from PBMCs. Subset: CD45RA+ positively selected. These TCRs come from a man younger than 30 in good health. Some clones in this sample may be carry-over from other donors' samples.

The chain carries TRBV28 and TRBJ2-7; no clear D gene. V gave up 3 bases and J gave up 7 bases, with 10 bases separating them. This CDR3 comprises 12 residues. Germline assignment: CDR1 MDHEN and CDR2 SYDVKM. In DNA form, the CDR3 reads TGTGCCAGCAGTTTTAATCTGCGGGAGCAGTACTTC. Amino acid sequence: CASSFNLREQYF.

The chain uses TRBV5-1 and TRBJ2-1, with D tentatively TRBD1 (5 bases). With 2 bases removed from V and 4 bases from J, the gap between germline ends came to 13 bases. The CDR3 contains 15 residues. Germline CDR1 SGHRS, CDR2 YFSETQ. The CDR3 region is CASSFTGARYNEQFF. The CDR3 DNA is TGCGCCAGCAGCTTTACAGGAGCCCGGTACAATGAGCAGTTCTTC.

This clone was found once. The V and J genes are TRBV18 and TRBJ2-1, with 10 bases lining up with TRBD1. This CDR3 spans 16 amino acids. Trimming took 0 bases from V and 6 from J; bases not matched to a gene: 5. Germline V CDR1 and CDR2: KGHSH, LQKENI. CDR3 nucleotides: TGTGCCAGCTCACCACCCCCCCGGGACAGGGGCAATGAGCAGTTCTTC. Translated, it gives CASSPPPRDRGNEQFF.

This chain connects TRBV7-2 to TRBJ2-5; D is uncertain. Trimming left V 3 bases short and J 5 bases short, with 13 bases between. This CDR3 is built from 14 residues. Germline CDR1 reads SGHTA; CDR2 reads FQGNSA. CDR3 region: CASSLRPPGETQYF. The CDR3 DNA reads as TGTGCCAGCAGCTTGCGGCCCCCTGGGGAGACCCAGTACTTC.

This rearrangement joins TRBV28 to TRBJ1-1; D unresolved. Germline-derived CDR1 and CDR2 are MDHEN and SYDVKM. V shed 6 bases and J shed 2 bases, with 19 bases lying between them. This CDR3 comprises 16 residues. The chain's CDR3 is CASSPPYVGPNTEAFF. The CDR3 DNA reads TGTGCCAGCAGCCCACCCTATGTGGGCCCAAACACTGAAGCTTTCTTT.

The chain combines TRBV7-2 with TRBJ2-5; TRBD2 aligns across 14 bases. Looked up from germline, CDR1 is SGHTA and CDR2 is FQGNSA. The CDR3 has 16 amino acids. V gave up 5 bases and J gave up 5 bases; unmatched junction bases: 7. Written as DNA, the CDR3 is TGTGCCAGCAGCCAGACTAGCGGGAGGGGTAGGGAGACCCAGTACTTC. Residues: CASSQTSGRGRETQYF.

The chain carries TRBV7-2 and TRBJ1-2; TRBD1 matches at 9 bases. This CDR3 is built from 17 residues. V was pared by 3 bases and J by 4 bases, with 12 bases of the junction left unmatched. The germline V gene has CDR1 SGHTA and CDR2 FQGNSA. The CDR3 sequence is CASSFSGTGSGIYGYTF. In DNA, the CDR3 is TGTGCCAGCAGCTTCTCCGGGACAGGGTCGGGGATCTATGGCTACACCTTC.

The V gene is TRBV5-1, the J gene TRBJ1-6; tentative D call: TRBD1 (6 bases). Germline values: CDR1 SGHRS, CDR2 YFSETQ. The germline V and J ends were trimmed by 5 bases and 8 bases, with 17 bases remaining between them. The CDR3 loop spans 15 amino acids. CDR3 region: CASRGLTGFDSPLHF. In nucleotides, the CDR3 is TGCGCCAGCAGGGGCCTAACAGGGTTTGATTCACCCCTCCACTTT.

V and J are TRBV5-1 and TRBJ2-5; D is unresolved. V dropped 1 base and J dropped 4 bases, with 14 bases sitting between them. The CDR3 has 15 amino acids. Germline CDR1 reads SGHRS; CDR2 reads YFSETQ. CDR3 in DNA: TGCGCCAGCAGCTTGACGGGTGCTAGTTTAGAGACCCAGTACTTC. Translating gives CASSLTGASLETQYF. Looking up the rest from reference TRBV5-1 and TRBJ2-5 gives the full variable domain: KAGVTQTPRYLIKTRGQQVTLSCSPISGHRSVSWYQQTPGQGLQFLFEYFSETQRNKGNFPGRFSGRQFSNSRSEMNVSTLELGDSALYLCASSLTGASLETQYFGPGTRLLVL.

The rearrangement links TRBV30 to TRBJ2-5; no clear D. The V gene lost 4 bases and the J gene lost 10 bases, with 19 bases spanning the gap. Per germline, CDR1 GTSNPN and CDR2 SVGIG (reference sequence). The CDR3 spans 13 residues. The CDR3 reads CAWKPPNFSIQYF. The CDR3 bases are TGTGCCTGGAAACCCCCTAATTTTAGCATCCAGTACTTC.

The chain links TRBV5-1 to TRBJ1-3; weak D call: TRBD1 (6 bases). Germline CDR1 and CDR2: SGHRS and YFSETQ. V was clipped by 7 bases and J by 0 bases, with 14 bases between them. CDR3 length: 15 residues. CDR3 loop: CASGSTGISGNTIYF. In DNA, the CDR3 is TGCGCCAGCGGCTCGACAGGAATCTCTGGAAACACCATATATTTT.

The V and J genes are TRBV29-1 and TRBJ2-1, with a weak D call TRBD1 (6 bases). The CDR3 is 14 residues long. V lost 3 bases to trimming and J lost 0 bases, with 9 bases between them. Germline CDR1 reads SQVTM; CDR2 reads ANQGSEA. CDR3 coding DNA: TGCAGCGTTGATAACAGGGCCTCCTACAATGAGCAGTTCTTC. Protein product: CSVDNRASYNEQFF.

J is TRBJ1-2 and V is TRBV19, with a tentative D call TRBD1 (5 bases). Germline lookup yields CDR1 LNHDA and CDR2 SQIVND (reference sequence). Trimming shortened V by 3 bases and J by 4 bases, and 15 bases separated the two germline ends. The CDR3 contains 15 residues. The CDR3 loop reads CASSIWSGGGYGYTF. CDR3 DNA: TGTGCCAGTAGTATTTGGTCCGGGGGAGGCTATGGCTACACCTTC.

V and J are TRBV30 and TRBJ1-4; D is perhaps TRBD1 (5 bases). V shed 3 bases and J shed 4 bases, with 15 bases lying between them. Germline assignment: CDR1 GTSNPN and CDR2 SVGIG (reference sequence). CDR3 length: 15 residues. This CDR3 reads CAWRNPGTSNEKLFF. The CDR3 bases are TGTGCCTGGAGAAATCCCGGGACCAGTAATGAAAAACTGTTTTTT.

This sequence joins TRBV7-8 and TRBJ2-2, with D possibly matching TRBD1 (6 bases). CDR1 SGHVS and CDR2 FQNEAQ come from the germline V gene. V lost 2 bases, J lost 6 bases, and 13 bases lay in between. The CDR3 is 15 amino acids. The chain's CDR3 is CASSLQGIVAGELFF. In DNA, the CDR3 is TGTGCCAGCAGCTTACAGGGGATAGTGGCCGGGGAGCTGTTTTTT. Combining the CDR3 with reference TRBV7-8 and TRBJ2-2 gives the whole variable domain GAGVSQSPRYKVAKRGQDVALRCDPISGHVSLFWYQQALGQGPEFLTYFQNEAQLDKSGLPSDRFFAERPEGSVSTLKIQRTQQEDSAVYLCASSLQGIVAGELFFGEGSRLTVL.

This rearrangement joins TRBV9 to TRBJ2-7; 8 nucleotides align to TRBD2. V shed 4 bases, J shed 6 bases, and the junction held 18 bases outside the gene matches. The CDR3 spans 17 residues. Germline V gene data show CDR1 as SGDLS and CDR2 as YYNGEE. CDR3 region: CASSPRVGSGSLPEQYF. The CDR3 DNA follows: TGTGCCAGCAGCCCCCGTGTAGGAAGCGGGAGTTTACCCGAGCAGTACTTC.

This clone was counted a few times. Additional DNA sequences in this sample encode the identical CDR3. CDR3 nucleotide sequence: TGTGCCAGCCGGACAGTCATGAACACTGAAGCTTTCTTT. Protein sequence: CASRTVMNTEAFF. V gene TRBV28 combines with J gene TRBJ1-1; tentatively, D is TRBD1 (6 bases). V was clipped by 8 bases and J by 0 bases, with 10 bases between them. The length of the CDR3 is 13 residues. CDR1 is MDHEN, CDR2 SYDVKM, per germline.

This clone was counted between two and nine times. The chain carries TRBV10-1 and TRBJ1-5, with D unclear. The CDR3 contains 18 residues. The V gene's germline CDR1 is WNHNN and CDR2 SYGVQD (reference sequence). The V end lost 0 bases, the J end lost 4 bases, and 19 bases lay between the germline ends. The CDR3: CASSESRYNPRGNQPQHF. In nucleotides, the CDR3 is TGCGCCAGCAGTGAGTCGAGGTATAATCCAAGAGGGAATCAGCCCCAGCATTTT.

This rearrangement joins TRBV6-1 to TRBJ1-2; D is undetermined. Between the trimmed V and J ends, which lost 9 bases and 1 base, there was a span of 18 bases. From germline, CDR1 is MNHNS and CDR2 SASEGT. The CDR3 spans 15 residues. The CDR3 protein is CASLVGLLNNYGYTF. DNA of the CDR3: TGTGCCAGTCTCGTGGGCCTACTTAATAACTATGGCTACACCTTC.

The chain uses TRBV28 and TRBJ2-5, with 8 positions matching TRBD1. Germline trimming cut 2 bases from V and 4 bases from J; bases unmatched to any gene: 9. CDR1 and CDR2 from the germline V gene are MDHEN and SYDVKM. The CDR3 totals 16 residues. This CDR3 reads CASSLGGQGGVETQYF. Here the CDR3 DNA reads TGTGCCAGCAGTTTAGGCGGACAGGGCGGCGTAGAGACCCAGTACTTC.

The CDR3 bases are TGTGCCAGCAGCCCTCCCTCAGGGGGACAGTACACTGAAGCTTTCTTT. Its protein is CASSPPSGGQYTEAFF. The rearrangement uses TRBV7-9 and TRBJ1-1, with TRBD1 matching over 7 bases. With V trimmed by 5 bases and J by 3 bases, 12 bases remained unmatched. The CDR3 runs to 16 residues. Germline lookup yields CDR1 SEHNR and CDR2 FQNEAQ (reference sequence).

CDR3 loop: CASSQGQGLTQYF. The DNA of the CDR3 is TGTGCCAGCAGCCAGGGACAGGGGCTGACCCAGTACTTC. The V and J genes are TRBV7-3 and TRBJ2-5, with 10 nucleotides matching TRBD1. Looked up from germline, CDR1 is SGHTA and CDR2 is FQGTGA. The V segment lost 5 bases and the J segment 7 bases; nucleotides outside the gene matches: 4. This CDR3 has 13 residues.

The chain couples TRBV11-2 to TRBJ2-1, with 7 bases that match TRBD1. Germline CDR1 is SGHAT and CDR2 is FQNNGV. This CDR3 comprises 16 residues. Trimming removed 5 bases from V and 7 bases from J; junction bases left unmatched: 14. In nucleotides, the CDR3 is TGTGCCAGCAGCCCCGATCCGGGACAGCCTCAAAATGAGCAGTTCTTC. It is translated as CASSPDPGQPQNEQFF. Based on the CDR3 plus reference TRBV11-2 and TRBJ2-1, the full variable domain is EAGVAQSPRYKIIEKRQSVAFWCNPISGHATLYWYQQILGQGPKLLIQFQNNGVVDDSQLPKDRFSAERLKGVDSTLKIQPAKLEDSAVYLCASSPDPGQPQNEQFFGPGTRLTVL.

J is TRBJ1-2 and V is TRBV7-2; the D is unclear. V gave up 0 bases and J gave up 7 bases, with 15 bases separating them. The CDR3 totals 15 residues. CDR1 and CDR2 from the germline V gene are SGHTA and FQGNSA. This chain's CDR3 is CASSLARAAPFGYTF. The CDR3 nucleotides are TGTGCCAGCAGCTTAGCCCGGGCCGCGCCTTTTGGCTACACCTTC.